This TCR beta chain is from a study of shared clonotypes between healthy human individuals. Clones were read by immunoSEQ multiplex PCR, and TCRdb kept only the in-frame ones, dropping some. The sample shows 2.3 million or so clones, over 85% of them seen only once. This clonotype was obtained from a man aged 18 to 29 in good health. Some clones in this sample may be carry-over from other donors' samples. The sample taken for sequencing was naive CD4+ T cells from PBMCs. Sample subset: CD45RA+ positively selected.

CDR3 protein: CASSFTGIGSYEQYF. CDR3 coding DNA: TGCGCCAGCAGCTTCACAGGAATAGGCTCCTACGAGCAGTACTTC. The gene calls are TRBV5-1 and TRBJ2-7; maybe TRBD1 (5 bases). The CDR3 runs to 15 residues. CDR1 and CDR2 from the germline V gene are SGHRS and YFSETQ. V lost 2 bases, J lost 0 bases, and 12 bases lay in between.